Below are 3 T cell receptor beta chains sequenced from a single sample in a study of cytomegalovirus exposure and HLA in healthy donors. The primer mix had 60 Vbeta and 13 Jbeta primers. Measured with immunoSEQ multiplex PCR; TCRdb has only the in-frame clones, and not every one. Among 150,000 to 200,000 clones, around 81% were seen once, and the ten largest hold 1.5% to 2%. The source material was PBMCs. The origin of the receptors is a man aged 18-30 years in good health and CMV-seronegative.

This chain uses TRBV10-2 with TRBJ2-5; possible D gene TRBD1, 6 bases. This CDR3 has 16 residues. V was cut by 0 bases and J by 6 bases, with 17 bases left in between. The germline CDR1 and CDR2 sequences are WSHSY and SAAADI. CDR3 sequence (DNA): TGCGCCAGCAGTGAGTCTGTGACAGGAGTTGGAAAGACCCAGTACTTC. Translating it yields CASSESVTGVGKTQYF.

This rearrangement joins TRBV4-1 to TRBJ2-7, with 11 bases that match TRBD2. The CDR3 runs to 15 residues. Germline CDR1 is MGHRA and CDR2 is YSYEKL. V lost 0 bases, J lost 7 bases, and 5 bases stayed unmatched. CDR3 residues: CASSQDALAGVEQYF. The CDR3 nucleotides are TGCGCCAGCAGCCAAGATGCACTAGCGGGGGTTGAGCAGTACTTC.

This clone was detected only a few times. This chain joins TRBV29-1 and TRBJ2-1; TRBD1 agrees at 7 bases. This CDR3 contains 16 residues. Per the germline V gene, CDR1 is SQVTM and CDR2 is ANQGSEA. V gave up 0 bases and J gave up 2 bases; unmatched junction bases: 7. The CDR3 protein is CSVEEQTGTAYNEQFF. The CDR3 DNA is TGCAGCGTTGAAGAGCAGACAGGGACGGCCTACAATGAGCAGTTCTTC.